Listed here are 14 T cell receptor beta chains from one sample, sequenced in a study of T cell responses to AZD1222 COVID-19 vaccine. Produced via immunoSEQ multiplex PCR; TCRdb's table is partial and in-frame only. Here the sample spans 120,000 to 150,000 clones, 70% to 90% being singletons. The source was peripheral blood, collected on day 0 of AZD1222 vaccination. Receptors originate from an adult in good health.

CDR3 DNA sequence: TGTGCCAGCAAAGACTCGTGCGATAAAAGCAATGAGCAGTTCTTC. Translated: CASKDSCDKSNEQFF. This rearrangement joins TRBV21-1 to TRBJ2-1; TRBD2 was called by the table and not checked on the DNA. TRBV21-1 is deemed a pseudogene. CDR3 size: 15 residues.

This clone was seen once. The chain is built from TRBV28 and TRBJ1-6, with TRBD1 as a possible D gene (5 bases). Germline lookup yields CDR1 MDHEN and CDR2 SYDVKM. The CDR3 runs to 14 residues. The V end lost 7 bases, the J end lost 10 bases, and 17 bases lay between the germline ends. The DNA for the CDR3 is TGTGCCAGCAATCCGGCAGGGCGTGAATCACCCCTCCACTTT. Translating gives CASNPAGRESPLHF.

The gene calls are TRBV13 and TRBJ1-1; no definite D call. Trimming stripped 3 bases from V and 1 base from J, with 9 bases between. This CDR3 is built from 14 residues. Germline-derived CDR1 and CDR2 are PRHDT and FYEKMQ (reference sequence). CDR3 coding DNA: TGTGCCAGCAGCTTTGGGAGGCCGAACACTGAAGCTTTCTTT. Translated: CASSFGRPNTEAFF.

CDR3 coding DNA: TGCGCCGGTTGGGACAGGGGGCCCTACGAGCAGTACTTC. It specifies CAGWDRGPYEQYF. The genes are TRBV5-1 and TRBJ2-7, with TRBD1 matching 12 bases. After removal of 10 bases from V and 2 bases from J, the junction contained 4 bases not matched to a gene. This CDR3 is built from 13 residues. Germline CDR1 reads SGHRS; CDR2 reads YFSETQ.

The chain links TRBV7-9 to TRBJ2-7, with D possibly being TRBD2 (6 bases). CDR1 SEHNR and CDR2 FQNEAQ come from the germline V gene (reference sequence). Trimming took off 4 bases at V and 2 bases at J, with 21 bases between the two ends. CDR3 length: 17 amino acids. Here the CDR3 reads CASSSPQGGEITYEQYF. The CDR3 DNA sequence: TGTGCCAGCAGCTCCCCTCAAGGAGGGGAAATTACCTACGAGCAGTACTTC.

The chain joins TRBV7-8 to TRBJ2-1; 7 bases fit TRBD2. CDR3 length: 15 residues. Germline CDR1 and CDR2: SGHVS and FQNEAQ. V gave up 5 bases and J gave up 5 bases; unmatched junction bases: 9. The CDR3: CASSKAPSGNNEQFF. The CDR3 DNA follows: TGTGCCAGCAGCAAAGCCCCTAGCGGAAACAATGAGCAGTTCTTC.

With regard to this clone: Different DNA sequences within this sample yield the same CDR3. This chain connects TRBV6-4 to TRBJ2-2, with TRBD2 matching over 7 bases. V lost 0 bases, J lost 5 bases, and 0 bases stayed unmatched. Per germline, CDR1 MRHNA and CDR2 SNTAGT. CDR3 length: 14 residues. The CDR3 loop reads CASSDSSGTGELFF. The CDR3 DNA follows: TGTGCCAGCAGTGACTCTAGCGGGACCGGGGAGCTGTTTTTT.

The V and J genes are TRBV19 and TRBJ1-2; 7 bases fit TRBD1. This CDR3 contains 14 residues. The germline CDR1 and CDR2 sequences are LNHDA and SQIVND (reference sequence). The V segment lost 6 bases and the J segment 8 bases; nucleotides outside the gene matches: 12. The CDR3: CASRLATGRLGYTF. In DNA form, the CDR3 reads TGTGCCAGTAGACTAGCGACAGGGCGCTTGGGCTACACCTTC. The whole variable domain, remainder taken from reference TRBV19 and TRBJ1-2, is DGGITQSPKYLFRKEGQNVTLSCEQNLNHDAMYWYRQDPGQGLRLIYYSQIVNDFQKGDIAEGYSVSREKKESFPLTVTSAQKNPTAFYLCASRLATGRLGYTFGSGTRLTVV.

The chain recombines TRBV2 with TRBJ2-1; 7 nucleotides align to TRBD1. Germline CDR1 reads SNHLY; CDR2 reads FYNNEI. The CDR3 consists of 18 residues. V lost 4 bases, J lost 7 bases, and 19 bases stayed unmatched. The CDR3 bases are TGTGCCAGCAGTGCACCCACCTCGAACAGGGGAAGCTATAATGAGCAGTTCTTC. It translates to CASSAPTSNRGSYNEQFF.

The V gene is TRBV2, the J gene TRBJ1-4; D is uncertain. The germline gives CDR1 SNHLY, CDR2 FYNNEI. CDR3 length: 14 residues. V lost 7 bases, J lost 0 bases, and 9 bases lay in between. CDR3 loop: CASTHNPTNEKLFF. The CDR3 region has the DNA TGTGCCAGCACCCACAATCCAACTAATGAAAAACTGTTTTTT.

V usage is TRBV2 and J usage is TRBJ1-6, with TRBD1 as a possible D gene (5 bases). The germline V gene encodes CDR1 SNHLY and CDR2 FYNNEI. Trimming took 5 bases from V and 8 from J, leaving 13 bases between them. CDR3 length: 14 amino acids. CDR3 sequence reads: CASSWGRSYSPLHF. The CDR3 DNA follows: TGTGCCAGCAGTTGGGGCAGAAGTTATTCACCCCTCCACTTT.

J is TRBJ1-1 and V is TRBV18; D unclear. Between the trimmed V and J ends, which lost 2 bases and 3 bases, there was a span of 13 bases. This CDR3 region has 15 residues. Per germline, CDR1 KGHSH and CDR2 LQKENI. The CDR3, as DNA: TGTGCCAGCTCACCATTGGGGTCCTCGGACACTGAAGCTTTCTTT. Its protein product is CASSPLGSSDTEAFF.

The CDR3 DNA reads as TGTGCCAGTAGTAAGACAGCCCTAGTAGCTGAAGCTTTCTTT. Amino acid sequence: CASSKTALVAEAFF. The chain has TRBV19 and TRBJ1-1; a weak D match, TRBD1 (5 bases). Trimming shortened V by 4 bases and J by 6 bases, and 15 bases separated the two germline ends. The CDR3 extends over 14 amino acids. Looked up from germline, CDR1 is LNHDA and CDR2 is SQIVND (reference sequence).

V is TRBV29-1 and J is TRBJ2-1; 9 bases match TRBD2. The trim removed 8 bases at V and 9 bases at J, leaving 14 bases unmatched. Per the germline V gene, CDR1 is SQVTM and CDR2 is ANQGSEA. This CDR3 has 14 amino acids. The chain's CDR3 is CSLEVAGVVGEQFF. The CDR3 bases are TGCAGCCTCGAGGTAGCGGGAGTGGTAGGTGAGCAGTTCTTC.